Detailed here is one TCR beta chain. Data came from immunoSEQ multiplex PCR; TCRdb stores just in-frame clones and leaves some out. In the table there are around 400,000 clones, around nine tenths of which are singletons. From germline, CDR1 is SGHTS and CDR2 YDEGEE. V lost 4 bases and J lost 8, with 12 bases in between. The CDR3 is 12 residues long. These data originate in a study of blood T cell repertoires in COVID-19. Participants were placed into cohorts based on the clinical history they reported. The clonotype was recovered from a woman aged 18-29 years who had been exposed to COVID-19. Input material: PBMCs or T cells enriched from blood (not recorded which). The chain uses TRBV5-8 and TRBJ1-2; unclear D gene. The CDR3 bases are TGTGCCAGCAGCAAAAGACATTCGGGCTACACCTTC. Translated: CASSKRHSGYTF.